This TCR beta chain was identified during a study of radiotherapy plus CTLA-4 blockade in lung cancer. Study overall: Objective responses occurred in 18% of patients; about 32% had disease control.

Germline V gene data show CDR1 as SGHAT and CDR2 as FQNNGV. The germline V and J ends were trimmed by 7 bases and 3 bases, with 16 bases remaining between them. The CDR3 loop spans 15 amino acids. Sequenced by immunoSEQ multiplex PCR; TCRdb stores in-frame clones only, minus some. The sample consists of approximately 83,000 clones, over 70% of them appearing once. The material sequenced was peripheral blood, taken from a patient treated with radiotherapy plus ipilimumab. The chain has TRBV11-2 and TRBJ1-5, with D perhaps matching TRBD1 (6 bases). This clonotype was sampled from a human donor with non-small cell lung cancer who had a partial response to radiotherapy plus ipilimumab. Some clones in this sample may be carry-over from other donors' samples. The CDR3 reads CASNTGTTYNQPQHF. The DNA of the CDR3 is TGTGCCAGCAACACCGGGACAACCTACAATCAGCCCCAGCATTTT.